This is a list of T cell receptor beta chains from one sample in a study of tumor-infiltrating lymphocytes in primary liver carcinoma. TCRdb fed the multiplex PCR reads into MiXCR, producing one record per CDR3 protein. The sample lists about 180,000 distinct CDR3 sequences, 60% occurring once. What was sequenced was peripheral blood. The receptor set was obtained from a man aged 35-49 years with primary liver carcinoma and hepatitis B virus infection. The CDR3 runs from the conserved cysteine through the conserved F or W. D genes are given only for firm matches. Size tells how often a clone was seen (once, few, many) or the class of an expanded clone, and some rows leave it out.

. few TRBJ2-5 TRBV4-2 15 TGTGCCAGCAGCCAAGGGGAGCAGCGTGGAGAGACCCAGTACTTC CASSQGEQRGETQYF
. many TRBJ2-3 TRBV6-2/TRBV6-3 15 TGTGCCAGCAGTTATGATGGAGTCGGGACAGATACGCAGTATTTT CASSYDGVGTDTQYF
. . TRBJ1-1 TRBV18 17 TGTGCCAGCTCACCCCTGGGAGGGGGGAGCGTGAACACTGAAGCTTTCTTT CASSPLGGGSVNTEAFF
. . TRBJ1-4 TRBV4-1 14 TGCGCCAGCAGCCAACGGCAGGGAGACGAAAAACTGTTTTTT CASSQRQGDEKLFF
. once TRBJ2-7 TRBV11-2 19 . CASSIYLCSSWLNSGEQYF
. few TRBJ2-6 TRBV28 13 TGTGCCAGCAGAAGCTCTGGGGCCAACGTCCTGACTTTC CASRSSGANVLTF
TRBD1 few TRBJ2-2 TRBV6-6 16 TGTGCCAGCAGTTCCTGGACAGGGATAAACACCGGGGAGCTGTTTTTT CASSSWTGINTGELFF
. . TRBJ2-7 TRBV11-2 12 TGTGCCAACAGCCAGACACACAACGAGCAGTACTTC CANSQTHNEQYF
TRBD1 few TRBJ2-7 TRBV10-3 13 TGTGCCATCAGTGAGCGGGACAGGTACGAGCAGTACTTC CAISERDRYEQYF
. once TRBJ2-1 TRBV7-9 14 TGTGCCAGCAGCTTATCTGAAAGTTCGGATGAGCAGTTCTTC CASSLSESSDEQFF
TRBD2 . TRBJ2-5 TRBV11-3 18 TGTGCCAGCAGCACGGGACTAGCGGGAACATTGTCGGAAGAGACCCAGAACTTC CASSTGLAGTLSEETQNF
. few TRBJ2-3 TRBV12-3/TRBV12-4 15 TGTGCCAGCAGTCCCGATCGTTTAATCGGAGATACGCAGTATTTT CASSPDRLIGDTQYF
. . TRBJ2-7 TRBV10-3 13 TGTGCCATCATTTCTAGCGACTCCTACGAGCAGTACTTC CAIISSDSYEQYF
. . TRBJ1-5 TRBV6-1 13 TGTGCCAGCTGCGATACAGGTGATGTCCCCCAGCATTTT CASCDTGDVPQHF
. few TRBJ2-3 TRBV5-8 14 TGTGCCAGCAGCTTCTCGAGACGCACAGATACGCAGTATTTT CASSFSRRTDTQYF
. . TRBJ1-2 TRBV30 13 TGTGCCTGGAAGCTCCCTGGGGCGCCTGGCTACACCTTC CAWKLPGAPGYTF
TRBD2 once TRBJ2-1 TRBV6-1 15 TGTGCCCGCAGTGAAGTACCTAGCGGCTACAATGAGCAGTTCTTC CARSEVPSGYNEQFF
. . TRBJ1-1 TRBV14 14 TGTGCCAGCAGTCAAGAGGGGGGGAACACTGGAGCTTTCTTT CASSQEGGNTGAFF
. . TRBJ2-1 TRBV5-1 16 TGCGCCAGCAGCTTGGCCGGTCCGAGGGAGGTGAATGAGCAGTTCTTC CASSLAGPREVNEQFF
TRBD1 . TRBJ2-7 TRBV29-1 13 TGCAGCGTTACAGGGGGCCCGTCCTACGAGCCGTACTTC CSVTGGPSYEPYF
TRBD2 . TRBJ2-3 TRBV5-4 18 TGTGCCAGCAGCTTGGTTAGCGGGAGAGTATTCGGGGCAGATACGCAGTATTTT CASSLVSGRVFGADTQYF
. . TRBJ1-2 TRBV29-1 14 TGCAGCGTTGAAGATCGCACTACAAACTATGTCTACACCTTC CSVEDRTTNYVYTF
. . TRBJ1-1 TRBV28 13 TGTGCCAGCAGTCCCCTGTACCCTCTTGAAGCTTTCTTT CASSPLYPLEAFF
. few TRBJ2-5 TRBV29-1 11 TGCAGCGTTGTGGCAGAAGAGACCCAGTACTTC CSVVAEETQYF
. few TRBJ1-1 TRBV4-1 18 TGCGCCAGCAGCCACAGATCATACCAACAGGATAGGAACACTGAAGCTTTCTTT CASSHRSYQQDRNTEAFF
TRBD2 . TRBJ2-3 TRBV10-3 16 TGTGCCATCAGAGAGCCTTTGACTAGCGGGAGTGGAACGCAGTATTTT CAIREPLTSGSGTQYF
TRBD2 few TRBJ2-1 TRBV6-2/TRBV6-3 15 TGTGCCAGCAGTCCCGGGACTAGCGCAGACAGTGAGCAGTTCTTC CASSPGTSADSEQFF
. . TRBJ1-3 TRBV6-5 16 TGTGCCAGCAGTCGAGAACAGGGCATCTCTGGAACCACCATATATTTT CASSREQGISGTTIYF
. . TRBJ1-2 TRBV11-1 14 TGTGCCAGCAGCCGCGTCGGGGCGGCGTATAGCTACACCTTC CASSRVGAAYSYTF
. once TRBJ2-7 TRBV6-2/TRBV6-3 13 TGTGCCAGCACCCCGACAGAAACCTACGAGGAGTACTTC CASTPTETYEEYF
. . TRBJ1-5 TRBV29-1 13 TGCAGCGTCCGGGGGGCAGCTCATCAGCCCCAGCATTTT CSVRGAAHQPQHF
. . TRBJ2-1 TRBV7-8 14 TGTGCCAGCAGGGGACCGGGGGATTACAATGAGCTGTTCTTC CASRGPGDYNELFF
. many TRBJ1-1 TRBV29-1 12 TGCAGCGTTGGGACGGGGAACACTGAAGCTTTCTTT CSVGTGNTEAFF
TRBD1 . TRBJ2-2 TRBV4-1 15 TGCGCCAGCAGCCATGGGGACAGGTTCGTCCGGGAGCTGTTTTTT CASSHGDRFVRELFF
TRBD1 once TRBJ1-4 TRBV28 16 TGTGCCAGCAGTGAGGTCCCGGGACAGGGGGTAGAAAAACTGTTTTTT CASSEVPGQGVEKLFF
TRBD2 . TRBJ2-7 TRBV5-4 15 TGTACCAGCAGCGGGACTAGCGGGCACACTTACGAGCAGTACTTC CTSSGTSGHTYEQYF
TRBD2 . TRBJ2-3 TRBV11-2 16 TGTTCCAGCAGCTTACCCCTAGCGGGAGGTGTAGATACGCAGTATTTT CSSSLPLAGGVDTQYF
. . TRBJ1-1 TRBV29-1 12 TGCAGCGCCTATCAGAGGAACACTGAAGCTTTCTTT CSAYQRNTEAFF
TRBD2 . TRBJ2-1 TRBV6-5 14 TGTGCCAGCAGTCAACTAGCGGGAGCGGGTGAGCAGTTCTTC CASSQLAGAGEQFF
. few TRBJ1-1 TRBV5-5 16 TGTGCCAGCAGCTTGGTTGGGCAGGGAGCGGCCACTGAAGCTTTCTTT CASSLVGQGAATEAFF
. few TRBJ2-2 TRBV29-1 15 TGCAGCGTTGAAGAGGGGGGTCAATGGGCCGGGGAGCTGTTTTTT CSVEEGGQWAGELFF
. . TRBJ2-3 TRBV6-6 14 TGTGCCAGCAGTTACTCGGGTCACCGGGATACGCAGTATTTT CASSYSGHRDTQYF
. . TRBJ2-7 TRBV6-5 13 TGTGTCAGCTGGTCCCTGAGCTCCTACGAGCAGTACTTC CVSWSLSSYEQYF
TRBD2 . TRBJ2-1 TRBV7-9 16 TGTGCCAGCAGCGAAGGACTAGCGGGATGGGGGAGGGAGCAGATCTTC CASSEGLAGWGREQIF
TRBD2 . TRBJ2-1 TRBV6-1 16 TGTGCCAGCAGACCTAAGCGGGAGCGTGTCTACAATGAGCAGTTCTTC CASRPKRERVYNEQFF
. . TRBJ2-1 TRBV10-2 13 TGCGCCAGCGCGGGACCGCCCCGCAATGAGCAGTTCTTC CASAGPPRNEQFF
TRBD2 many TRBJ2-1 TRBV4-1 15 TGCGCCAGCAGCCCTAGACTAGCGGGAGCGTATGAGCAGTTCTTC CASSPRLAGAYEQFF
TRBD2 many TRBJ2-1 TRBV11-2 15 TGTGCCAGCAGCTTGCCTAGCGGGAGCTACAATGAGCAGTTCTTC CASSLPSGSYNEQFF
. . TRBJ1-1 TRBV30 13 TGTGCCTGGACCCCAAACGGGAACACTGAAGCTCTCTTT CAWTPNGNTEALF
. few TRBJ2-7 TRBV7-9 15 TGTGCCAGCAGCTCACTTGGGGCAGGGCGACGCGAGCAGTACTTC CASSSLGAGRREQYF
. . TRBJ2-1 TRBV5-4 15 TGTGCCAGCAGCTTGGTTGAGGGAGCAAACAATGAGCAGTTCTTC CASSLVEGANNEQFF
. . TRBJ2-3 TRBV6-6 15 TGTGACAGCAGCCCTCCGGGACACCTCACAGATACGCAGTATTTT CDSSPPGHLTDTQYF
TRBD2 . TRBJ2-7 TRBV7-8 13 TGTGCCAGCAGCCCTAGCGGTTTCTACGACCAGTACTTC CASSPSGFYDQYF
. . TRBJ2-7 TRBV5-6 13 TGTGCCAGCAACGAGACAGCCACCTACGAGCAGTACTTC CASNETATYEQYF
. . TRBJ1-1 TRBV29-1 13 TGCAGCGTGGACCATTTTCTAAGCACTGAAGCTTTCTTT CSVDHFLSTEAFF
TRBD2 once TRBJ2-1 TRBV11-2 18 TGTGCTAGCAGCTTAGTACGAAGCGGGAGGGGCTCCTACAATGAGCGGTTCTTC CASSLVRSGRGSYNERFF
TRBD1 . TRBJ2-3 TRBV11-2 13 TGTGGCAGCAGCTTAGGAGGGGGACAGGGAATGATGTTT CGSSLGGGQGMMF
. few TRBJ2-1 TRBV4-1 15 TGCGCCAGCAGCCAAGAAGCTTCCCTAGCGTTCGAGCAGTTCTTC CASSQEASLAFEQFF